This T cell receptor (beta chain) originates from a study of T cell responses to AZD1222 COVID-19 vaccine. Germline CDR1 is SEHNR and CDR2 is FQNEAQ (reference sequence). The CDR3 extends over 14 amino acids. V was clipped by 6 bases and J by 1 base; unmatched bases: 3. The repertoire was sequenced with immunoSEQ multiplex PCR; TCRdb's copy has only in-frame clones and lacks some. This table holds roughly 100,000 clones, about 90% found once. The study, taken as a whole, reports: Close to half of all spike-specific TCRs reportedly target regions of the variants that are unmutated.

A word on this clone: Its antigen is not known.

The sequence was obtained from an adult in good health. This rearrangement joins TRBV7-9 to TRBJ1-3, with 7 bases matching TRBD1. This specimen consisted of peripheral blood, obtained on day 0 of AZD1222 vaccination. The CDR3 DNA reads TGTGCCAGCAGACAGACAGGGTCTGGAAACACCATATATTTT. It yields the protein CASRQTGSGNTIYF.